This T cell receptor beta chain was observed in a study of CD8 T cells in ankylosing spondylitis. Points from the study as a whole: In ankylosing spondylitis blood, a motif of eight highly homologous TCR beta variants appeared characteristic.

This clonotype was found a few times. Its antigen is not identified. TCRdb reprocessed the 5' RACE reads with MiXCR, giving one entry per CDR3 protein. This table has 500,000 to 550,000 distinct CDR3 sequences, approximately 11% appearing once. CDR1 and CDR2 (germline): LGHNA, YNFKEQ. The V gene lost 11 bases and the J gene lost 4 bases, with 17 bases spanning the gap. The CDR3 has 13 residues. Sequencing used blood, either unsorted or a sorted T cell fraction (not recorded which). The TCR originated in a male donor with ankylosing spondylitis. V usage is TRBV4-2 and J usage is TRBJ1-2, with D perhaps TRBD1 (5 bases). The CDR3 loop is CAGMWGSTYGYTF. The CDR3 DNA follows: TGTGCCGGTATGTGGGGCTCAACCTATGGCTACACCTTC.